This TCR beta chain comes out of a study of identical twins. MiXCR, applied by TCRdb to the 5' RACE reads, yields one record per CDR3 protein. The data hold approximately 500,000 distinct CDR3 sequences, with around 15% observed a single time. Trimming took off 3 bases at V and 6 bases at J, with 11 bases between the two ends. This CDR3 has 13 residues. The same specimen was also included in a second study, on yellow fever vaccine responses in identical twins.

The receptor was isolated from a woman under 30 in good health. Sequenced sample: CD4+ T cells sorted from blood. The V call is TRBV12-3 or TRBV12-4, the J call TRBJ1-1, with D hard to call. CDR3 coding DNA: TGTGCCAGCAGTTTGTCGGGAAACGCTGAAGCTTTCTTT. Its protein product is CASSLSGNAEAFF.